The following is a T cell receptor (beta chain) sequence with its context. Its antigen remains unknown. The CDR3 consists of 14 residues. Germline lookup yields CDR1 MGHDK and CDR2 SYGVNS. Trimming left V 4 bases short and J 1 base short, with 11 bases between. These data originate in a study of CD8 T cells in Susac syndrome. RNA was extracted with the RNeasy kit, and a quantity of roughly 0.45 to 1 ug was reverse transcribed using random hexamers. One entry per CDR3 protein, called by TCRdb with MiXCR from the immunoSEQ multiplex PCR reads. The table shows about 210,000 distinct CDR3 sequences, with about 96% occurring only once. Study-level points and caveats: It was acknowledged by the study that relatively few individuals were included in its TCR sequencing and HLA analysis.

TEMRA cells were FACS-enriched, unlike CD8+ and CD4+ T cells, which were negatively isolated. The sample consisted of CD4+ T cells from PBMCs. The TCR sequence derives from a human donor with multiple sclerosis. The genes are TRBV25-1 and TRBJ2-7; D remains unclear. The CDR3 spells CASSGRGASYEQYF. The CDR3 nucleotides read TGTGCCAGCAGTGGTCGCGGAGCATCCTACGAGCAGTACTTC.